Sequencing of this T cell receptor beta chain was carried out in a study of technical replicates of blood from a handful of donors. Clones were read by immunoSEQ multiplex PCR, and TCRdb kept only the in-frame ones, dropping some. Of about 84,000 clones in the sample, around 93% were seen once. This clone was picked up one time. The sequenced sample consisted of T cells isolated from PBMCs. The sequence was obtained from a human donor in good health.

CDR3 DNA sequence: TGCGCCAGCAGCCAAGGTCGGCTTTTCCCAAGACTAGCGGGAGGTGGTGATGAGCAGTTCTTC. Amino acid sequence: CASSQGRLFPRLAGGGDEQFF. The chain is built from TRBV4-1 and TRBJ2-1; 13 bases agree with TRBD2. The J segment lost 8 bases and the V segment lost 1 base, leaving 20 bases of the junction unmatched. This CDR3 has 21 residues. Germline V gene data show CDR1 as MGHRA and CDR2 as YSYEKL.